This T cell receptor (beta chain) was sequenced during a study of blood T cell repertoires in COVID-19. Looking at the study overall: T cells, B-cell-depleted T cells, or PBMCs provided the cDNA or gDNA that served as material.

CDR1 SGHVS and CDR2 FQNEAQ come from the germline V gene. V trimming: 1 base; J trimming: 8 bases; junction bases outside the gene matches: 3. CDR3 size: 13 residues. Using immunoSEQ multiplex PCR, the repertoire was profiled, and TCRdb retains in-frame clones only, with some absent. Here the sample spans more than 65,000 clones, about 70% being singletons. This chain joins TRBV7-8 and TRBJ1-2, with TRBD1 matching 8 bases. Sequenced input: peripheral blood. The source is a woman older than 75 with active or convalescent COVID-19. The CDR3 nucleotides are TGTGCCAGCAGCTTAGGGACAGGGTTGGGCTACACCTTC. The encoded protein is CASSLGTGLGYTF.